This T cell receptor beta chain originates from a study of cytotoxic CD8 clonotypes in ibrutinib-treated CLL. Overall study context: Response samples were obtained once patients had received a median about 12 months of treatment, range 6 to 36. Per sample, productive templates averaged around 230,000 and productive rearrangements averaged 94,082.

CDR3 length: 15 amino acids. J lost 1 base, V lost 4 bases, and 4 bases had no gene match. CDR1 is SGDLS and CDR2 is YYNGEE in the germline V gene. For this clone: The antigen remains unidentified.

Clones were read by immunoSEQ multiplex PCR, and TCRdb kept only the in-frame ones, dropping some. Found here are some 350,000 clones, approximately 67% of them singletons; the top ten hold just under 6.5%. Points from the study as a whole: The study found clonality rose at ibrutinib response, then fell toward baseline at progression. Against age-matched healthy donors, baseline clonality ran higher and tracked circulating CD8+ T-cell counts.

The origin of this receptor is a human donor with chronic lymphocytic leukemia. The V and J genes are TRBV9 and TRBJ2-3; 9 positions agree with TRBD1. The sequencing used PBMCs, collected after 36 months of ibrutinib treatment. CDR3 protein: CASSHRTGGTDTQYF. The CDR3 DNA sequence: TGTGCCAGCAGCCACCGGACAGGGGGCACAGATACGCAGTATTTT.